The entry that follows covers one T cell receptor beta chain sequence. Study processing details: How many nucleated cells were present was estimated from reference gene primer amplification. Method: immunoSEQ multiplex PCR; TCRdb's copy keeps in-frame clones and lacks some. Clone size and V and J calls were adopted from that table, with D and trimming inferred from the DNA. The sample includes tens of thousands of clones, more than 80% of them seen just once. The data stem from a study of blood T cell repertoires in COVID-19. Study details: The United States, Italy and Spain supplied acute and convalescent COVID-19 samples. PBMCs, B-cell-depleted T cells, or T cells were the source of the cDNA or gDNA that made up the material.

The CDR3 contains 14 residues. Trimming left V 5 bases short and J 5 bases short, with 13 bases between. CDR1 is MNHEY and CDR2 is SVGAGI in the germline V gene. The TCR comes from a human donor in a cohort sampled during active COVID-19. The source material was peripheral blood. The V and J genes are TRBV6-5 and TRBJ1-5; D unresolved. The CDR3 bases are TGTGCCAGCAGTCGGGAATTGTGGGATCAGCCCCAGCATTTT. It codes for CASSRELWDQPQHF.